These 22 T cell receptor beta chains originate from one sample sequenced in a study of blood T cell repertoires in COVID-19 (dated by TCRdb to about 2020). Library preparation employed the immunoSEQ multiplex PCR assay. TCRdb holds this immuneACCESS table with in-frame rearrangements only. Some clones are missing; in checked studies, unresolved V genes explain under half, and the rest has no known cause. Within this sample are roughly 250,000 clones, with about 89% of them counted one time only. Around 2% of the sample is taken by the ten largest. The specimen was PBMCs or T cells enriched from blood (not recorded which). The receptors were gathered from a woman between 18 and 30 years old who had recovered from COVID-19.

This clone came up once. The chain is built from TRBV9 and TRBJ2-7; 8 bases fit TRBD1. CDR3 size: 15 residues. Germline V gene sequence: CDR1 SGDLS, CDR2 YYNGEE. The ends lost 0 bases at V and 0 bases at J; junction bases unmatched: 2. The CDR3 DNA reads as TGTGCCAGCAGCGTAGGACAGGGGATCTCCTACGAGCAGTACTTC. As protein: CASSVGQGISYEQYF. Full variable domain (rest looked up from reference TRBV9 and TRBJ2-7): DSGVTQTPKHLITATGQRVTLRCSPRSGDLSVYWYQQSLDQGLQFLIQYYNGEERAKGNILERFSAQQFPDLHSELNLSSLELGDSALYFCASSVGQGISYEQYFGPGTRLTVT.

The V and J genes are TRBV7-6 and TRBJ2-3; a weak D match, TRBD2 (5 bases). Germline lookup yields CDR1 SGHVS and CDR2 FNYEAQ. The CDR3 sequence is 17 residues long. V was clipped by 2 bases and J by 5 bases, with 20 bases between them. The CDR3 loop reads CASSLLKEVGPIDTQYF. The CDR3 bases are TGTGCCAGCAGCTTATTAAAGGAGGTTGGACCAATAGATACGCAGTATTTT. Full variable domain (missing parts from reference TRBV7-6 and TRBJ2-3): GAGVSQSPRYKVTKRGQDVALRCDPISGHVSLYWYRQALGQGPEFLTYFNYEAQQDKSGLPNDRFSAERPEGSISTLTIQRTEQRDSAMYRCASSLLKEVGPIDTQYFGPGTRLTVL.

The V gene is TRBV19, the J gene TRBJ1-1; 8 nucleotides line up with TRBD1. The CDR3 is made up of 15 amino acids. In germline, CDR1 is LNHDA, CDR2 SQIVND (reference sequence). The J segment lost 4 bases and the V segment lost 4 bases, leaving 8 bases of the junction unmatched. The CDR3 DNA reads TGTGCCAGTAGTAGGAAAGCACAGGGGGGCACTGAAGCTTTCTTT. Protein: CASSRKAQGGTEAFF.

The chain carries TRBV11-3 and TRBJ2-6, with 7 bases aligning to TRBD2. V lost 2 bases, J lost 0 bases, and 7 bases stayed unmatched. CDR3 size: 18 residues. Germline-derived CDR1 and CDR2 are SGHNT and YENEEA. Written as DNA, the CDR3 is TGTGCCAGCAGCTTAAGTTTCCCGGGGGGCTCTGGGGCCAACGTCCTGACTTTC. It is translated as CASSLSFPGGSGANVLTF.

The chain carries TRBV29-1 and TRBJ1-6, with a weak D call TRBD1 (5 bases). The V gene lost 6 bases and the J gene lost 0 bases, with 9 bases spanning the gap. The CDR3 is 14 amino acids. Germline CDR1 reads SQVTM; CDR2 reads ANQGSEA. The CDR3: CSVRGDSYNSPLHF. The CDR3 DNA reads TGCAGCGTCCGGGGGGACTCCTATAATTCACCCCTCCACTTT.

As concerns this clone: This same CDR3 is encoded by further DNA sequences in the sample. The rearrangement joins TRBV7-9 to TRBJ1-5; weak D call: TRBD1 (5 bases). Trimming left V 5 bases short and J 2 bases short, with 10 bases between. Looked up from germline, CDR1 is SEHNR and CDR2 is FQNEAQ (reference sequence). This CDR3 is built from 14 residues. CDR3 amino acids: CASSLGQGNQPQHF. The CDR3 nucleotides are TGTGCCAGCAGCCTAGGACAAGGCAATCAGCCCCAGCATTTT.

This clone was picked up a small number of times. The chain couples TRBV2 to TRBJ1-6; 10 bases are a match to TRBD1. V trimming: 2 bases; J trimming: 9 bases; junction bases outside the gene matches: 7. CDR1 SNHLY and CDR2 FYNNEI come from the germline V gene. CDR3 size: 16 residues. The CDR3 DNA reads TGTGCCAGCAGTGAAACCGGGACAGGGGCCGTTTCACCCCTCCACTTT. Translation: CASSETGTGAVSPLHF. Together with reference TRBV2 and TRBJ1-6, the CDR3 gives the full variable domain: EPEVTQTPSHQVTQMGQEVILRCVPISNHLYFYWYRQILGQKVEFLVSFYNNEISEKSEIFDDQFSVERPDGSNFTLKIRSTKLEDSAMYFCASSETGTGAVSPLHFGNGTRLTVT.

J is TRBJ1-1 and V is TRBV5-4, with D hard to call. V was cut by 0 bases and J by 1 base, with 10 bases left in between. CDR1 and CDR2 from the germline V gene are SGHNT and YYREEE (reference sequence). This CDR3 has 15 residues. The CDR3 DNA reads TGTGCCAGCAGCTTGGATGTCACCGGGAACACTGAAGCTTTCTTT. This gives the protein CASSLDVTGNTEAFF. The full variable domain, in which reference TRBV5-4 and TRBJ1-1 provide the parts outside the CDR3, is ETGVTQSPTHLIKTRGQQVTLRCSSQSGHNTVSWYQQALGQGPQFIFQYYREEENGRGNFPPRFSGLQFPNYSSELNVNALELDDSALYLCASSLDVTGNTEAFFGQGTRLTVV.

The chain has TRBV5-1 and TRBJ2-2; 10 nucleotides align to TRBD2. Looked up from germline, CDR1 is SGHRS and CDR2 is YFSETQ. The CDR3 has 22 amino acids. Trimming at V came to 0 bases and at J to 3 bases, leaving 20 bases not matched to a gene. The CDR3 nucleotides are TGCGCCAGCAGCTTGGCCAATGTTTTCCCCCCGCTAGCGGGAGTTTACACCGGGGAGCTGTTTTTT. Its protein is CASSLANVFPPLAGVYTGELFF. Full variable domain (remainder filled in from reference TRBV5-1 and TRBJ2-2): KAGVTQTPRYLIKTRGQQVTLSCSPISGHRSVSWYQQTPGQGLQFLFEYFSETQRNKGNFPGRFSGRQFSNSRSEMNVSTLELGDSALYLCASSLANVFPPLAGVYTGELFFGEGSRLTVL.

This rearrangement joins TRBV5-1 to TRBJ1-6; 7 bases match TRBD1. Germline V CDR1 and CDR2: SGHRS, YFSETQ. V dropped 4 bases and J dropped 10; count of bases not matched to a gene: 8. The CDR3 loop spans 14 amino acids. Written as DNA, the CDR3 is TGCGCCAGCAGCCGGGACAGTAGTGTGTCACCCCTCCACTTT. Translated: CASSRDSSVSPLHF.

The genes are TRBV7-6 and TRBJ1-5, with TRBD1 matching 7 bases. This CDR3 region has 14 residues. The ends lost 6 bases at V and 4 bases at J; junction bases unmatched: 6. Germline V lookup: CDR1 SGHVS, CDR2 FNYEAQ. CDR3 nucleotides: TGTGCCAGCAGTCACAGGGGCACTAATCAGCCCCAGCATTTT. This codes for CASSHRGTNQPQHF.

The chain combines TRBV15 with TRBJ1-2, with 7 bases fitting TRBD1. Germline CDR1 reads LNHNV; CDR2 reads YYDKDF (reference sequence). J gave up 5 bases and V 5 bases, and 8 bases lay outside the gene matches. The CDR3 is made up of 14 amino acids. The CDR3 sequence: CATSARDSRYGYTF. In nucleotides, the CDR3 is TGTGCCACCAGCGCCCGGGACAGCAGATATGGCTACACCTTC.

This clone came up a few times. The V gene is TRBV7-8, the J gene TRBJ2-1; 13 bases line up with TRBD2. The junction had 5 bases not matched to a gene; V was cut back by 5 bases and J by 7 bases. The CDR3 has 15 amino acids. Germline assignment: CDR1 SGHVS and CDR2 FQNEAQ. The CDR3: CASSATSGGGNEQFF. CDR3 DNA: TGTGCCAGCAGCGCAACTAGCGGGGGGGGTAATGAGCAGTTCTTC.

The chain recombines TRBV6-5 with TRBJ2-7, with 7 bases that match TRBD1. CDR1 MNHEY and CDR2 SVGAGI come from the germline V gene. Trimming removed 6 bases from V and 1 base from J; junction bases left unmatched: 6. The CDR3 length is 14 residues. The CDR3 DNA is TGTGCCAGCAGAATGACAGGGTTGTCCTACGAGCAGTACTTC. The encoded protein is CASRMTGLSYEQYF.

This rearrangement joins TRBV15 to TRBJ2-1, with 14 bases aligning to TRBD2. The germline gives CDR1 LNHNV, CDR2 YYDKDF (reference sequence). The V and J ends lost 4 bases and 6 bases, in that order; junction bases with no gene match: 5. The CDR3 consists of 16 residues. CDR3: CATSKGGTSGSNEQFF. The CDR3 DNA sequence: TGTGCCACCAGCAAAGGAGGGACTAGCGGGAGCAATGAGCAGTTCTTC.

The chain joins TRBV2 to TRBJ2-3; 8 nucleotides align to TRBD1. The junction had 6 bases not matched to a gene; V was cut back by 6 bases and J by 1 base. The germline V gene encodes CDR1 SNHLY and CDR2 FYNNEI. The CDR3 runs to 15 residues. The CDR3 loop is CASSEDRVGTDTQYF. CDR3 nucleotides: TGTGCCAGCAGCGAGGACAGGGTTGGCACAGATACGCAGTATTTT.

The chain is built from TRBV6-2 or TRBV6-3 and TRBJ2-3, with D maybe TRBD1 (6 bases). Trimming pared 2 bases from V and 6 bases from J, leaving 12 bases between. The CDR3 covers 14 residues. Germline values: CDR1 MNHEY, CDR2 SVGEGT. The CDR3 is CASSYGRGMDTQYF. The CDR3 nucleotides read TGTGCCAGCAGTTACGGCAGGGGCATGGATACGCAGTATTTT.

CDR3 bases: TGTGCCAGCGGACAGGGAGATTGGCCCCAGCATTTT. Amino acids: CASGQGDWPQHF. V gene TRBV28 combines with J gene TRBJ1-5; TRBD1 aligns across 8 bases. Per the germline V gene, CDR1 is MDHEN and CDR2 is SYDVKM. CDR3 size: 12 residues. J was trimmed by 9 bases and V by 8 bases; bases with no gene match: 6.

CDR3 nucleotides: TGTGCCAGCAGTTTAAGACAGGGGACCACAGATACGCAGTATTTT. Its protein product is CASSLRQGTTDTQYF. This chain uses TRBV28 with TRBJ2-3; 8 positions agree with TRBD1. Germline V gives CDR1 MDHEN, CDR2 SYDVKM. The CDR3 has 15 residues. V was pared by 2 bases and J by 2 bases, with 3 bases of the junction left unmatched.

The V gene is TRBV19, the J gene TRBJ2-6; 7 positions match TRBD1. V dropped 1 base and J dropped 0; count of bases not matched to a gene: 12. The V gene's germline CDR1 is LNHDA and CDR2 SQIVND (reference sequence). The CDR3 consists of 20 residues. CDR3 amino acids: CASSIAGRGQRRSGANVLTF. DNA of the CDR3: TGTGCCAGTAGTATAGCGGGAAGGGGACAGCGACGCTCTGGGGCCAACGTCCTGACTTTC.

V is TRBV5-4 and J is TRBJ1-4; D may be TRBD1 (5 bases). Germline CDR1 reads SGHNT; CDR2 reads YYREEE (reference sequence). Trimming pared 4 bases from V and 7 bases from J, leaving 14 bases between. The CDR3 totals 14 residues. The CDR3 DNA reads TGTGCCAGCAGCCGGGACTCAGGTGGTGAAAAACTGTTTTTT. The encoded protein is CASSRDSGGEKLFF.

This chain's CDR3 is CASSQGLAGGRLGETQYF. The CDR3 DNA is TGTGCCAGCAGCCAGGGACTAGCGGGAGGCCGTTTAGGAGAGACCCAGTACTTC. The chain links TRBV7-3 to TRBJ2-5; 15 nucleotides align to TRBD2. The junction had 11 bases not matched to a gene; V was cut back by 5 bases and J by 4 bases. The CDR3 has 18 residues. CDR1 is SGHTA, CDR2 FQGTGA, per germline.